Shown below are 26 T cell receptor beta chains from a single sample sequenced in a study of blood T cell repertoires in COVID-19. Profiling relied on immunoSEQ multiplex PCR, and the TCRdb table lists in-frame clones only, not all of them. The repertoire includes roughly 64,000 clones, 70% to 90% of them detected once, and under 4% sits in the top ten. The sequenced sample was peripheral blood. The source is a man aged 50 to 59 with active COVID-19.

This chain uses TRBV2 with TRBJ2-5; 12 nucleotides match TRBD2. J gave up 5 bases and V 2 bases, and 9 bases lay outside the gene matches. The germline V gene encodes CDR1 SNHLY and CDR2 FYNNEI. The CDR3 sequence is 17 residues long. The CDR3 bases are TGTGCCAGCAGTGAACTTCCACTAGCGGGGGGTTATGAGACCCAGTACTTC. Its protein product is CASSELPLAGGYETQYF. The whole variable domain, remainder taken from reference TRBV2 and TRBJ2-5, is EPEVTQTPSHQVTQMGQEVILRCVPISNHLYFYWYRQILGQKVEFLVSFYNNEISEKSEIFDDQFSVERPDGSNFTLKIRSTKLEDSAMYFCASSELPLAGGYETQYFGPGTRLLVL.

This chain connects TRBV2 to TRBJ1-2; 12 nucleotides agree with TRBD1. This CDR3 region has 13 residues. J was trimmed by 8 bases and V by 3 bases; bases with no gene match: 1. Germline values: CDR1 SNHLY, CDR2 FYNNEI. This chain's CDR3 is CASSEGQGAGYTF. The CDR3 coding sequence is TGTGCCAGCAGTGAGGGACAGGGGGCAGGCTACACCTTC.

The chain carries TRBV4-1 and TRBJ2-7; 9 nucleotides align to TRBD1. Germline V CDR1 and CDR2: MGHRA, YSYEKL. The ends lost 2 bases at V and 4 bases at J; junction bases unmatched: 9. The CDR3 extends over 16 amino acids. The DNA for the CDR3 is TGCGCCAGCAGCCAACTCCTTGGACAGGGGATATACGAGCAGTACTTC. It yields the protein CASSQLLGQGIYEQYF.

This rearrangement joins TRBV10-3 to TRBJ1-3, with D perhaps TRBD1 (6 bases). The CDR3 runs to 13 residues. Germline lookup yields CDR1 ENHRY and CDR2 SYGVKD. The V gene lost 6 bases and the J gene lost 6 bases, with 12 bases spanning the gap. The CDR3 is CAIREGTLNTIYF. The DNA of the CDR3 is TGTGCCATCAGGGAGGGGACATTAAACACCATATATTTT.

CDR3 in amino acids: CASSLRPGTSGNNEQFF. DNA of the CDR3: TGTGCCAGCAGCTTACGCCCCGGGACTAGCGGGAACAATGAGCAGTTCTTC. The chain links TRBV11-3 to TRBJ2-1, with 13 bases matching TRBD2. Germline assignment: CDR1 SGHNT and CDR2 YENEEA. The V and J ends lost 2 bases and 5 bases, in that order; junction bases with no gene match: 6. The CDR3 has 17 amino acids.

The chain has TRBV5-4 and TRBJ2-7; 8 bases fit TRBD2. V lost 9 bases and J lost 4; bases outside the gene matches: 6. The CDR3 totals 12 residues. The germline gives CDR1 SGHNT, CDR2 YYREEE (reference sequence). Here the CDR3 reads CATAGGGYEQYF. The CDR3 nucleotides are TGTGCCACCGCGGGGGGCGGATACGAGCAGTACTTC.

The V call is TRBV15, the J call TRBJ2-7; the match to TRBD2 covers 7 bases. This CDR3 region has 15 residues. Germline V gene lookup returns CDR1 LNHNV and CDR2 YYDKDF (reference sequence). Trimming at V came to 5 bases and at J to 6 bases, leaving 13 bases not matched to a gene. This CDR3 is CATSFSRSGAGEQYF. The CDR3 DNA reads TGTGCCACCAGCTTTTCCAGAAGCGGGGCGGGCGAGCAGTACTTC.

The V call is TRBV7-8, the J call TRBJ1-6; no firm D call. The germline V gene has CDR1 SGHVS and CDR2 FQNEAQ. V dropped 3 bases and J dropped 7 bases, with 4 bases sitting between them. The CDR3 runs to 12 residues. The CDR3 bases are TGTGCCAGCAGCTTTCAGAATTCACCCCTCCACTTT. Translation gives CASSFQNSPLHF.

The V call is TRBV28, the J call TRBJ1-5, with 8 bases aligning to TRBD1. Losses at the gene ends were 3 bases for V and 0 bases for J; bases not matched to a gene: 4. The CDR3 runs 16 residues. The V gene's germline CDR1 is MDHEN and CDR2 SYDVKM. The CDR3 loop is CASSFTGGVSNQPQHF. CDR3 coding DNA: TGTGCCAGCAGTTTTACAGGGGGGGTTAGCAATCAGCCCCAGCATTTT.

The chain has TRBV12-5 and TRBJ2-7; D is undetermined. The CDR3 runs 11 residues. Looked up from germline, CDR1 is LGHNT and CDR2 is FRNRAP. Trimming removed 5 bases at V and 5 bases at J, with 7 bases between. The chain's CDR3 is CASGQEDEQYF. CDR3 bases: TGTGCTAGTGGTCAAGAGGACGAGCAGTACTTC.

The chain couples TRBV19 to TRBJ2-1, with TRBD2 matching over 8 bases. Unmatched junction bases numbered 10, after V lost 5 bases and J lost 4 bases. CDR1 is LNHDA, CDR2 SQIVND, per germline (reference sequence). CDR3 length: 16 residues. DNA of the CDR3: TGTGCCAGTAGTCTACTAGCGGCCCCCAATTACAATGAGCAGTTCTTC. This encodes CASSLLAAPNYNEQFF.

V and J are TRBV6-6 and TRBJ2-7, with 8 positions matching TRBD1. This CDR3 region has 15 residues. With V trimmed by 8 bases and J by 2 bases, 11 bases remained unmatched. Looked up from germline, CDR1 is MNHNY and CDR2 is SVGAGI (reference sequence). The CDR3 region is CASRKDRETTYEQYF. CDR3 nucleotides: TGTGCCAGCCGAAAGGACAGGGAAACTACCTACGAGCAGTACTTC.

This clone was observed a single time. J is TRBJ1-1 and V is TRBV30, with D tentatively TRBD1 (6 bases). The V end was cut by 0 bases, the J end by 3 bases, with 11 bases between. The germline gives CDR1 GTSNPN, CDR2 SVGIG (reference sequence). This CDR3 is built from 14 residues. The DNA for the CDR3 is TGTGCCTGGAGTGTTAGGGGGTCCTACACTGAAGCTTTCTTT. It codes for CAWSVRGSYTEAFF.

V and J are TRBV3-1 (or the pseudogene TRBV3-2) and TRBJ2-1; TRBD2 is a possible D gene (6 bases). The germline V gene encodes CDR1 LGHDT and CDR2 YNNKEL (reference sequence). Deletions cut 2 bases from V and 2 bases from J, with 10 bases between. The CDR3 covers 15 residues. CDR3 nucleotides: TGTGCCAGCAGCCAATACGGGAGCGCCTACAATGAGCAGTTCTTC. It translates to CASSQYGSAYNEQFF.

The V and J genes are TRBV28 and TRBJ2-4; TRBD2 is a possible D gene (6 bases). With 6 bases removed from V and 4 bases from J, the gap between germline ends came to 13 bases. The length of the CDR3 is 14 residues. Germline V gene sequence: CDR1 MDHEN, CDR2 SYDVKM. CDR3 DNA: TGTGCCAGCAGCTTCAGCGGAGGGAAAAACATTCAGTACTTC. Its translation is CASSFSGGKNIQYF.

The V call is TRBV5-1, the J call TRBJ2-1; 9 bases align to TRBD2. V trimming: 5 bases; J trimming: 5 bases; junction bases outside the gene matches: 17. Germline CDR1 is SGHRS and CDR2 is YFSETQ. The CDR3 covers 18 residues. The chain's CDR3 is CASREGSSGITLHNEQFF. The CDR3 nucleotides are TGCGCCAGCAGGGAAGGCTCTAGCGGGATAACTCTGCACAATGAGCAGTTCTTC. The complete variable domain, with remaining parts taken from reference TRBV5-1 and TRBJ2-1, reads KAGVTQTPRYLIKTRGQQVTLSCSPISGHRSVSWYQQTPGQGLQFLFEYFSETQRNKGNFPGRFSGRQFSNSRSEMNVSTLELGDSALYLCASREGSSGITLHNEQFFGPGTRLTVL.

The V gene is TRBV28, the J gene TRBJ2-2; unclear D gene. Deletions cut 8 bases from V and 7 bases from J, with 11 bases between. The CDR3 sequence is 12 residues long. Germline V gene sequence: CDR1 MDHEN, CDR2 SYDVKM. CDR3 in DNA: TGTGCCAGCGCGCCGCCGGGCGGGGAGCTGTTTTTT. The encoded protein is CASAPPGGELFF.

This chain uses TRBV4-2 with TRBJ1-5; 9 bases match TRBD1. The trim removed 0 bases at V and 5 bases at J, leaving 8 bases unmatched. This CDR3 has 17 amino acids. Germline CDR1 reads LGHNA; CDR2 reads YNFKEQ. The CDR3 nucleotides are TGTGCCAGCAGCCAAGATCTTGGGGACAGGGATTATCAGCCCCAGCATTTT. As protein: CASSQDLGDRDYQPQHF.

The gene calls are TRBV6-5 and TRBJ1-2, with 9 bases lining up with TRBD1. Trimming took 5 bases from V and 4 from J; bases not matched to a gene: 5. The germline V gene has CDR1 MNHEY and CDR2 SVGAGI. The CDR3 contains 14 residues. The CDR3 DNA reads as TGTGCCAGCAGTATACAGGGGGCGATCTATGGCTACACCTTC. Translating gives CASSIQGAIYGYTF.

This chain uses TRBV13 with TRBJ2-4; TRBD2 agrees at 13 bases. The CDR3 has 19 amino acids. V lost 7 bases, J lost 2 bases, and 14 bases stayed unmatched. Germline V gives CDR1 PRHDT, CDR2 FYEKMQ (reference sequence). The CDR3 protein is CASTLLAGGPGSTKNIQYF. For the CDR3, the DNA is TGTGCCAGCACCCTACTAGCGGGGGGGCCGGGGAGCACCAAAAACATTCAGTACTTC. Full variable domain (remainder filled in from reference TRBV13 and TRBJ2-4): AAGVIQSPRHLIKEKRETATLKCYPIPRHDTVYWYQQGPGQDPQFLISFYEKMQSDKGSIPDRFSAQQFSDYHSELNMSSLELGDSALYFCASTLLAGGPGSTKNIQYFGAGTRLSVL.

This clone turned up a few times. This chain links TRBV4-1 with TRBJ1-6; D is perhaps TRBD1 (6 bases). The CDR3 is 13 amino acids. Trimming pared 2 bases from V and 9 bases from J, leaving 8 bases between. Germline CDR1 reads MGHRA; CDR2 reads YSYEKL. The CDR3 DNA sequence: TGCGCCAGCAGCCAACCAGGGGCTTCACCCCTCCACTTT. Translated: CASSQPGASPLHF.

This clone showed up just once. This rearrangement joins TRBV6-5 to TRBJ2-1, with D possibly matching TRBD2 (6 bases). The CDR3 is 14 residues long. CDR1 and CDR2 from the germline V gene are MNHEY and SVGAGI. The V end lost 6 bases, the J end lost 5 bases, and 14 bases lay between the germline ends. CDR3 sequence: CASRARETHNEQFF. The CDR3 DNA reads as TGTGCCAGCAGAGCACGGGAGACCCACAATGAGCAGTTCTTC.

This chain uses TRBV2 with TRBJ1-2; D perhaps matches TRBD1 (5 bases). The V end was cut by 7 bases, the J end by 7 bases, with 16 bases between. Germline lookup yields CDR1 SNHLY and CDR2 FYNNEI. The CDR3 sequence is 13 residues long. The CDR3 loop is CASTLSRAGGYTF. CDR3 nucleotide sequence: TGTGCCAGCACCCTAAGCAGGGCTGGTGGCTACACCTTC.

This clone showed up just once. The rearrangement links TRBV7-2 to TRBJ2-5; D gene unclear. The CDR3 loop spans 12 amino acids. With 4 bases removed from V and 4 bases from J, the gap between germline ends came to 7 bases. Germline CDR1 and CDR2: SGHTA and FQGNSA. CDR3 in amino acids: CASSSSLETQYF. CDR3 sequence (DNA): TGTGCCAGCAGCTCGAGTTTAGAGACCCAGTACTTC.

The chain combines TRBV19 with TRBJ1-5; 10 bases agree with TRBD1. V dropped 6 bases and J dropped 2; count of bases not matched to a gene: 4. The CDR3 contains 15 residues. From germline, CDR1 is LNHDA and CDR2 SQIVND (reference sequence). CDR3 sequence reads: CASRTGGAGNQPQHF. Written as DNA, the CDR3 is TGTGCCAGTAGGACAGGGGGCGCGGGCAATCAGCCCCAGCATTTT.

The chain couples TRBV7-2 to TRBJ2-5; the match to TRBD2 covers 8 bases. This CDR3 is built from 15 residues. CDR1 is SGHTA and CDR2 is FQGNSA in the germline V gene. With V trimmed by 0 bases and J by 5 bases, 5 bases remained unmatched. CDR3 in DNA: TGTGCCAGCAGCTTAGCCCGGGGGGGCCGTGAGACCCAGTACTTC. Translating it yields CASSLARGGRETQYF.